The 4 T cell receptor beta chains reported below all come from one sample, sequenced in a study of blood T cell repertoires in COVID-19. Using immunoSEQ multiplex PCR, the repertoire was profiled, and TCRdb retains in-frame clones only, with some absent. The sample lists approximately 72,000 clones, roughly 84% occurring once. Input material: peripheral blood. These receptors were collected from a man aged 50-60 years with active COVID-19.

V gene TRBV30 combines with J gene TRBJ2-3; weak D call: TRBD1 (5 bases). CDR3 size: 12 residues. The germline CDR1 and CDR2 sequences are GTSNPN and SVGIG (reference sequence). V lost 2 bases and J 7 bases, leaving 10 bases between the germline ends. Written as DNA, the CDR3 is TGTGCCTGGAGTCCAGACAGATATACGCAGTATTTT. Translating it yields CAWSPDRYTQYF.

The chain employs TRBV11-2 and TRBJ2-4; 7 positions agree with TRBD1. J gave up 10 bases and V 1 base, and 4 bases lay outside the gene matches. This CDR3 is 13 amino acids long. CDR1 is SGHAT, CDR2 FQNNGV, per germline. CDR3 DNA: TGTGCCAGCAGCTTAGGCGCACAGGGGATTCAGTACTTC. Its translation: CASSLGAQGIQYF. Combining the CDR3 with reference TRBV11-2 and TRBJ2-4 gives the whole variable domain EAGVAQSPRYKIIEKRQSVAFWCNPISGHATLYWYQQILGQGPKLLIQFQNNGVVDDSQLPKDRFSAERLKGVDSTLKIQPAKLEDSAVYLCASSLGAQGIQYFGAGTRLSVL.

The CDR3 protein is CASSLADLNGYTF. The DNA of the CDR3 is TGCGCCAGCAGCTTGGCCGATCTAAATGGCTACACCTTC. The V and J genes are TRBV5-1 and TRBJ1-2, with D unresolved. The germline V gene has CDR1 SGHRS and CDR2 YFSETQ. V lost 0 bases and J 6 bases, leaving 9 bases between the germline ends. The CDR3 sequence is 13 residues long.

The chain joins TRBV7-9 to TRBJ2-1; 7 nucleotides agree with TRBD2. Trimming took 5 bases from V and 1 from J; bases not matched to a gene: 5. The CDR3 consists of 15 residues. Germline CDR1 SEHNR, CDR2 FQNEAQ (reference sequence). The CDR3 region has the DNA TGTGCCAGCAGCCGCGGGAGCGCGTCCTACAATGAGCAGTTCTTC. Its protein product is CASSRGSASYNEQFF.